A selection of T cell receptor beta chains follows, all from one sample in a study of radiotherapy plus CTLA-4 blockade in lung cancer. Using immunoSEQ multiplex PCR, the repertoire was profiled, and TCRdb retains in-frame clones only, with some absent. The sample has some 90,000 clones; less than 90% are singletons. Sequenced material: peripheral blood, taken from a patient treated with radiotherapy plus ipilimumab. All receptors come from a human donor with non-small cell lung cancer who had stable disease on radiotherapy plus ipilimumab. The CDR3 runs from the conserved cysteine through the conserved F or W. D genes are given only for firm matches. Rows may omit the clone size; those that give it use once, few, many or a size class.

CASSPPHQPQHF TGTGCCAGCAGTCCACCCCATCAGCCCCAGCATTTT 12 TRBV28 - - TRBJ1-5
CASSPLYRSSEYEQYF TGTGCCAGTAGTCCTCTTTATCGGTCTAGCGAGTACGAGCAGTACTTC 16 TRBV19 - - TRBJ2-7
CASSQRGAQTDTQYF TGTGCCAGCAGCCAACGGGGGGCGCAAACGGATACGCAGTATTTT 15 TRBV14 - - TRBJ2-3
CAWRPQGARYEQYF TGTGCCTGGAGACCACAGGGGGCTCGCTACGAGCAGTACTTC 14 TRBV30 TRBD1 - TRBJ2-7
CASRTSGLTGEQFF TGTGCCAGCAGGACTAGCGGGTTAACCGGTGAGCAGTTCTTC 14 TRBV6-6 TRBD2 - TRBJ2-1
CSALGQGGYEQYF TGCAGCGCCCTAGGACAGGGCGGCTACGAGCAGTACTTC 13 TRBV29-1 TRBD1 - TRBJ2-7
CASNSYLAVQPQHF TGTGCCAGCAATAGTTACCTGGCGGTTCAGCCCCAGCATTTT 14 TRBV2 - - TRBJ1-5
CASSLVSLTNTEAFF TGTGCCAGCAGCTTAGTTAGCCTTACGAACACTGAAGCTTTCTTT 15 TRBV11-2 - - TRBJ1-1
CASSQGDGGSYEQYF TGTGCCAGCAGCCAAGGGGACGGCGGGAGCTACGAGCAGTACTTC 15 TRBV9 TRBD2 - TRBJ2-7
CASSPTRQTSTQYF TGTGCCAGCAGCCCCACCCGGCAGACTAGCACGCAGTATTTT 14 TRBV7-7 TRBD2 - TRBJ2-3
CASRREPNEQFF TGTGCCAGCAGGCGGGAACCCAATGAGCAGTTCTTC 12 TRBV6-9 - - TRBJ2-1
CASSPDLLGEQYF TGTGCCAGCAGTCCGGATCTATTAGGGGAGCAGTACTTC 13 TRBV7-7 - - TRBJ2-7
CALRGENTGELFF TGTGCCCTCCGGGGGGAGAACACCGGGGAGCTGTTTTTT 13 TRBV6-1 TRBD2 - TRBJ2-2
CASSPTGAQNEKLFF TGCGCCAGCAGCCCTACGGGGGCCCAAAATGAAAAACTGTTTTTT 15 TRBV5-1 - - TRBJ1-4
CASSRDRTDTGELFF TGTGCCAGCAGCCGTGACAGAACGGACACCGGGGAGCTGTTTTTT 15 TRBV7-3 - - TRBJ2-2
CASSLDGTVNQPQHF TGTGCCAGCAGCTTAGATGGGACAGTCAATCAGCCCCAGCATTTT 15 TRBV7-6 TRBD1 - TRBJ1-5
CASSESLAGVYNEQFF TGTGCCAGCAGTGAAAGTCTAGCGGGAGTCTACAATGAGCAGTTCTTC 16 TRBV6-1 TRBD2 once TRBJ2-1
CSAVLAGGPGELFF TGCAGCGCCGTACTAGCGGGGGGGCCCGGGGAGCTGTTTTTT 14 TRBV29-1 TRBD2 - TRBJ2-2
CASSAQGQGSYNEQFF TGTGCCAGCAGCGCGCAGGGACAGGGGTCCTACAATGAGCAGTTCTTC 16 TRBV9 TRBD1 - TRBJ2-1
CASSEGTGVELSYTF TGTGCCAGCAGTGAAGGGACAGGGGTTGAGTTGAGCTACACCTTC 15 TRBV25-1 TRBD1 - TRBJ1-2
CASSQGGMGVGTDTQYF TGCGCCAGCAGCCAAGGAGGGATGGGGGTAGGGACAGATACGCAGTATTTT 17 TRBV4-1 - - TRBJ2-3
CASRGSGGAEDTQYF TGTGCCAGCCGTGGTAGCGGGGGGGCCGAAGATACGCAGTATTTT 15 TRBV28 TRBD2 - TRBJ2-3
CASSSRGAGEQFF TGTGCCAGCAGCTCAAGGGGAGCGGGTGAGCAGTTCTTC 13 TRBV9 - - TRBJ2-1
CAWTLGAGGYTF TGTGCCTGGACCTTGGGGGCGGGTGGCTACACCTTC 12 TRBV30 - once TRBJ1-2
CASSQDNGGRATDTQYF TGTGCCAGCAGCCAAGACAACGGCGGGAGGGCCACAGATACGCAGTATTTT 17 TRBV4-2 TRBD2 - TRBJ2-3
CASSLGGGANEQFF TGTGCCAGCAGCTTAGGCGGGGGGGCAAATGAGCAGTTCTTC 14 TRBV7-6 TRBD2 - TRBJ2-1
CASNQHNKSQSRANVLTF TGTGCCAGCAATCAACACAATAAGTCACAAAGTCGGGCCAACGTCCTGACTTTC 18 TRBV5-4 - - TRBJ2-6
CASSEGAGGFGYTF TGTGCCAGCAGTGAAGGGGCAGGGGGATTTGGCTACACCTTC 14 TRBV6-1 TRBD1 - TRBJ1-2
CASSFPSTDTQYF TGTGCCAGCAGTTTCCCCAGCACAGATACGCAGTATTTT 13 TRBV27 - - TRBJ2-3
CASSLAGQGKETQYF TGTGCTAGCAGCTTAGCAGGACAGGGGAAAGAGACCCAGTACTTC 15 TRBV7-7 TRBD1 few TRBJ2-5
CASSRTGTDYGYTF TGCGCCAGCAGCCGGACAGGGACAGACTATGGCTACACCTTC 14 TRBV5-1 TRBD1 - TRBJ1-2
CATRLAEIANTGELFF TGCGCCACCCGACTAGCGGAGATAGCGAACACCGGGGAGCTGTTTTTT 16 TRBV5-1 TRBD2 - TRBJ2-2
CASSPLSMNTEAFF TGTGCCAGCAGCCCCCTCTCCATGAACACTGAAGCTTTCTTT 14 TRBV7-9 - once TRBJ1-1
CASSVRGTRQEQYF TGTGCCAGCAGCGTAAGAGGGACACGTCAAGAGCAGTACTTC 14 TRBV9 - - TRBJ2-7
CASSLRDYEQYF TGTGCCAGCAGCTTGCGAGACTACGAGCAGTACTTC 12 TRBV7-2 - - TRBJ2-7
CASSQTMLYEQYF TGTGCCAGCAGCCAAACGATGCTCTACGAGCAGTACTTC 13 TRBV9 - - TRBJ2-7
CASSLGALVNEQFF TGTGCCAGCAGTTTAGGGGCACTAGTCAATGAGCAGTTCTTC 14 TRBV27 - - TRBJ2-1
CASGSRQKQFF TGTGCTAGTGGTTCCAGACAGAAGCAGTTCTTC 11 TRBV12-5 - - TRBJ2-1
CASSKNRAEQYF TGTGCCAGCAGCAAGAACAGGGCCGAGCAGTACTTC 12 TRBV11-2 - once TRBJ2-7
CASTASRGRNEQYF TGTGCCAGTACGGCGAGCAGGGGCAGGAACGAGCAGTACTTC 14 TRBV19 - few TRBJ2-7
CASSESPRGAMADTQYF TGCGCCAGCAGTGAGTCTCCACGGGGGGCGATGGCAGATACGCAGTATTTT 17 TRBV10-2 - - TRBJ2-3
CASSSGTGAEKLFF TGCGCCAGCAGCTCCGGGACGGGGGCTGAAAAACTGTTTTTT 14 TRBV5-1 - - TRBJ1-4